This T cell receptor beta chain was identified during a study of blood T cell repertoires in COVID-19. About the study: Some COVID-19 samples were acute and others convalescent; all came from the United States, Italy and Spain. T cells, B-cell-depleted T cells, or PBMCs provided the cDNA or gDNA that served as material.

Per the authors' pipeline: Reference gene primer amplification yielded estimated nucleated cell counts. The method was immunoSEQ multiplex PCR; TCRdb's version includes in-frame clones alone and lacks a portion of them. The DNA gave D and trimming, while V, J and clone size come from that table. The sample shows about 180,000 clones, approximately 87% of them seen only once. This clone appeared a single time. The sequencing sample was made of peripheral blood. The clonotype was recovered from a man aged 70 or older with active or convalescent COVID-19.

The CDR3: CASSPSEGSGNTIYF. The DNA for the CDR3 is TGTGCCAGCTCACCATCGGAGGGCTCTGGAAACACCATATATTTT. J is TRBJ1-3 and V is TRBV18; no definite D call. Germline V gene data show CDR1 as KGHSH and CDR2 as LQKENI. V lost 2 bases and J lost 0, with 8 bases in between. The CDR3 consists of 15 residues.